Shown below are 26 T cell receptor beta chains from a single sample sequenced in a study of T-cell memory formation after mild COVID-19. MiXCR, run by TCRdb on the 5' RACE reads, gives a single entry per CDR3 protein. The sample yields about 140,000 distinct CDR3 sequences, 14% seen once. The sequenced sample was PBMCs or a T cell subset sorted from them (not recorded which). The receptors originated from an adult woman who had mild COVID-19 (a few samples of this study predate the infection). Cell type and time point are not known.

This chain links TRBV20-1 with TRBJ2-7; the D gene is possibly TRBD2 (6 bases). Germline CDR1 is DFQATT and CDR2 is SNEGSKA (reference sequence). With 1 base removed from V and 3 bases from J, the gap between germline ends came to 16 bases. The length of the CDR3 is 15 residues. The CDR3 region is CSARGAGGDFYEQYF. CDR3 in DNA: TGCAGTGCTAGAGGGGCCGGCGGGGACTTCTACGAGCAGTACTTC.

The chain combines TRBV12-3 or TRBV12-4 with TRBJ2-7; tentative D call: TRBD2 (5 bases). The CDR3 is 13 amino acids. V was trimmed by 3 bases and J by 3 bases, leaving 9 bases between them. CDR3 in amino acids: CASSLAGLYEQYF. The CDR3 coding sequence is TGTGCCAGCAGTTTGGCGGGCCTCTACGAGCAGTACTTC.

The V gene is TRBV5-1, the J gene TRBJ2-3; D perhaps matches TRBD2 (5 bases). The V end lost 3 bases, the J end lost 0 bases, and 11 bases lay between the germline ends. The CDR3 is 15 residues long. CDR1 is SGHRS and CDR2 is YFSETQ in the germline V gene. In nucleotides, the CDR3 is TGCGCCAGCAGCTGGGCGGGTTCTAGCACAGATACGCAGTATTTT. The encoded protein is CASSWAGSSTDTQYF.

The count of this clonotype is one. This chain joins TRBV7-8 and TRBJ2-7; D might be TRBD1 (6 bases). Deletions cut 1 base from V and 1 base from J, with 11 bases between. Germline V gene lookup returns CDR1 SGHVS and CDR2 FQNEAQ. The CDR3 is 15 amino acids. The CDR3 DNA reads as TGTGCCAGCAGCTTAGTGGGGGCCGGGTCCTACGAGCAGTACTTC. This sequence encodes CASSLVGAGSYEQYF.

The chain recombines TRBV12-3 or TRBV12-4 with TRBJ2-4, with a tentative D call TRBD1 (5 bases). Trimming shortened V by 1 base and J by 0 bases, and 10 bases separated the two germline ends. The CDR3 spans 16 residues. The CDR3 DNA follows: TGTGCCAGCAGTTTAGAAGGCACAGGAGCCAAAAACATTCAGTACTTC. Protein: CASSLEGTGAKNIQYF.

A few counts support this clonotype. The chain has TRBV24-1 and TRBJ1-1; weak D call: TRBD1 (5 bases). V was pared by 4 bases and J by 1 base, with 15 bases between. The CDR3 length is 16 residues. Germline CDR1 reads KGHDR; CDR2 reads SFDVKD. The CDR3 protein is CATSESGTGGNTEAFF. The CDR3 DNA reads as TGTGCCACCAGTGAGTCAGGGACGGGGGGGAACACTGAAGCTTTCTTT.

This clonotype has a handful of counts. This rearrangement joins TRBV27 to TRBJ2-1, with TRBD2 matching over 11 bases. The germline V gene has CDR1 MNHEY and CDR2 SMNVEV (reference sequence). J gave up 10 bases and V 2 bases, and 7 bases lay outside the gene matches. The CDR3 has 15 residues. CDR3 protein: CASSLALAGGLEQFF. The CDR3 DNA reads TGTGCCAGCAGTTTAGCCCTAGCGGGAGGATTGGAGCAGTTCTTC.

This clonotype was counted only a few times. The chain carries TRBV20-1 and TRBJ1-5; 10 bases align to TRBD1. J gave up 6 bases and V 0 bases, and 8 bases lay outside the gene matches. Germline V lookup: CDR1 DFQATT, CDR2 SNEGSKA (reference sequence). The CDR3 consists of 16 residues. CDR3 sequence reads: CSARDFDRGLGQPQHF. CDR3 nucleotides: TGCAGTGCTAGAGATTTCGACAGGGGGCTCGGTCAGCCCCAGCATTTT.

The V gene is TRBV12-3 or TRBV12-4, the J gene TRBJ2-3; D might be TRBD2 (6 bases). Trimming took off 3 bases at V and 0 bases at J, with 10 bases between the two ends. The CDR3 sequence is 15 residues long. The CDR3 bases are TGTGCCAGCAGTTTTAGCGGATCTAGCACAGATACGCAGTATTTT. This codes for CASSFSGSSTDTQYF.

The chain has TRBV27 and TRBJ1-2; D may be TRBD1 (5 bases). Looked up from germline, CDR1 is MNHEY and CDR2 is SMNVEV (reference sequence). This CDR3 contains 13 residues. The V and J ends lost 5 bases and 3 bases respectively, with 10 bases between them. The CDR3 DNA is TGTGCCAGCAGTGTGACAGTCGACTATGGCTACACCTTC. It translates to CASSVTVDYGYTF.

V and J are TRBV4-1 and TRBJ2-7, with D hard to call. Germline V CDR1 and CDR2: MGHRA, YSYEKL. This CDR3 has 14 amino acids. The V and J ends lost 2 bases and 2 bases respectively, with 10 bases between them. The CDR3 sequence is CASSQFSGAYEQYF. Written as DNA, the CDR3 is TGCGCCAGCAGCCAATTCAGTGGGGCCTACGAGCAGTACTTC.

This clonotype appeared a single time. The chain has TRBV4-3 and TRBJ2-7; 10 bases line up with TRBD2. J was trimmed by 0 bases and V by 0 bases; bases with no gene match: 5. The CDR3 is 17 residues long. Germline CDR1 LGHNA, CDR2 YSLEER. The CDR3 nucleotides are TGCGCCAGCAGCCAAGAAGCGGCTAGCGGGAGCTCCTACGAGCAGTACTTC. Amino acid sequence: CASSQEAASGSSYEQYF.

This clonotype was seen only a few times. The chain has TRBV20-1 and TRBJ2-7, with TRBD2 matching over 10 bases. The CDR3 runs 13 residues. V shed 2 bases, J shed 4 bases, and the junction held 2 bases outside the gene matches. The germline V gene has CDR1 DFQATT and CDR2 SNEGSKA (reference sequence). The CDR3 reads CSARLAGEYEQYF. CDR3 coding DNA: TGCAGTGCTAGACTAGCGGGGGAATACGAGCAGTACTTC.

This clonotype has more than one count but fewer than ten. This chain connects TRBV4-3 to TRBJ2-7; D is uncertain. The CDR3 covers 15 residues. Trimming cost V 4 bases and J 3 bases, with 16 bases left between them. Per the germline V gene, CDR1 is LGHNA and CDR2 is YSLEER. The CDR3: CASSPRAIPGYEQYF. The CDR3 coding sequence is TGCGCCAGCAGCCCACGAGCTATCCCAGGCTACGAGCAGTACTTC.

The CDR3 coding sequence is TGCGCCAGCGCCCCGCGGGGTGCCAATGAAAAACTGTTTTTT. Amino acid sequence: CASAPRGANEKLFF. The chain carries TRBV5-1 and TRBJ1-4; D remains ambiguous. The CDR3 is 14 residues long. Germline V gene sequence: CDR1 SGHRS, CDR2 YFSETQ. V was pared by 7 bases and J by 5 bases, with 15 bases between.

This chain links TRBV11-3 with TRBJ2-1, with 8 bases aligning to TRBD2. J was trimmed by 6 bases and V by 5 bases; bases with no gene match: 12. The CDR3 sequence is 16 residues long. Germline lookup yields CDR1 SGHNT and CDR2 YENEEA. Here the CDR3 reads CASSRNPGLESNEQFF. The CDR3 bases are TGTGCCAGCAGCCGGAACCCGGGACTAGAGAGCAATGAGCAGTTCTTC.

As DNA, the CDR3 is TGTGCCAGCAGCCAAGACCCGGTTTCGGGTGAAGCTTTCTTT. This sequence encodes CASSQDPVSGEAFF. The V call is TRBV4-2, the J call TRBJ1-1; no reliable D call. The CDR3 runs to 14 residues. The germline V gene encodes CDR1 LGHNA and CDR2 YNFKEQ. V lost 0 bases, J lost 7 bases, and 12 bases lay in between.

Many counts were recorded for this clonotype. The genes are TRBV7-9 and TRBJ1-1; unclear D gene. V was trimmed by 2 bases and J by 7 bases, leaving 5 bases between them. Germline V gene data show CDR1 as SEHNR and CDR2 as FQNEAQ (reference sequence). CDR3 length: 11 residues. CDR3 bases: TGTGCCAGCAGCTTACAGATTGAAGCTTTCTTT. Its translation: CASSLQIEAFF. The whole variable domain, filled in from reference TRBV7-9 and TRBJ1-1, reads DTGVSQNPRHKITKRGQNVTFRCDPISEHNRLYWYRQTLGQGPEFLTYFQNEAQLEKSRLLSDRFSAERPKGSFSTLEIQRTEQGDSAMYLCASSLQIEAFFGQGTRLTVV.

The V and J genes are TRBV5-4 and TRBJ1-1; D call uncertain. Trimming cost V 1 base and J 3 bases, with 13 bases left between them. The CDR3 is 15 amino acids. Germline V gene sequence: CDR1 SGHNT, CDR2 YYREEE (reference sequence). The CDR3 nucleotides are TGTGCCAGCAGCTTGTCATTTGGACCACACACTGAAGCTTTCTTT. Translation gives CASSLSFGPHTEAFF.

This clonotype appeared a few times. CDR3: CASSYRTDQNYGYTF. CDR3 bases: TGTGCCAGCAGTTACCGGACAGACCAGAACTATGGCTACACCTTC. V gene TRBV6-5 combines with J gene TRBJ1-2; a possible D gene is TRBD1 (6 bases). Trimming left V 2 bases short and J 2 bases short, with 12 bases between. CDR1 MNHEY and CDR2 SVGAGI come from the germline V gene. The CDR3 has 15 amino acids.

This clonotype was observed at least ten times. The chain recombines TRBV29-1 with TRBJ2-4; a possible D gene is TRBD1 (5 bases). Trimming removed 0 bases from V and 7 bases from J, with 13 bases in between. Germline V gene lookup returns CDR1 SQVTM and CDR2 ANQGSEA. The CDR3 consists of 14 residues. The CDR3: CSVEEWQGRNIQYF. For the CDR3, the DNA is TGCAGCGTTGAAGAGTGGCAGGGTAGGAACATTCAGTACTTC.

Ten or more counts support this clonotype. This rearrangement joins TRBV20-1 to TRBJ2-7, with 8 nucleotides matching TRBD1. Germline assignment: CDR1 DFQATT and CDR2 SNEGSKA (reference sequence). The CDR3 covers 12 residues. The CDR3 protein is CGCGTGSYEQYF. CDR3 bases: TGCGGATGCGGGACAGGTTCCTACGAGCAGTACTTC.

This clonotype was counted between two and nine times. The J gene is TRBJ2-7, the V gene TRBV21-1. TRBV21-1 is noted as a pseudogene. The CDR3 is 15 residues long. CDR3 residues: CASSKVGGSSYEQYF. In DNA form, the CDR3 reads TGTGCCAGCAGCAAAGTCGGCGGAAGCTCCTACGAGCAGTACTTC.

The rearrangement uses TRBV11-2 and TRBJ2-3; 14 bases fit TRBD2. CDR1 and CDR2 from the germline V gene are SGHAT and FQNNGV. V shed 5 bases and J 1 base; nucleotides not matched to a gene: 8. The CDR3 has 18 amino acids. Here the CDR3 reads CASSHTGLAGVGTDTQYF. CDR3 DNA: TGTGCCAGCAGCCATACGGGACTAGCGGGAGTTGGCACAGATACGCAGTATTTT. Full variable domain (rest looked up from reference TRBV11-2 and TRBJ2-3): EAGVAQSPRYKIIEKRQSVAFWCNPISGHATLYWYQQILGQGPKLLIQFQNNGVVDDSQLPKDRFSAERLKGVDSTLKIQPAKLEDSAVYLCASSHTGLAGVGTDTQYFGPGTRLTVL.

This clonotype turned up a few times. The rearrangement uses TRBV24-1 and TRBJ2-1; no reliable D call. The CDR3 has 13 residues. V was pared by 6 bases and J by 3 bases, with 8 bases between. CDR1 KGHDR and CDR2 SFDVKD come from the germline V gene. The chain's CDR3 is CATSSTDYNEQFF. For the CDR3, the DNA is TGTGCCACCAGTAGTACAGACTACAATGAGCAGTTCTTC.

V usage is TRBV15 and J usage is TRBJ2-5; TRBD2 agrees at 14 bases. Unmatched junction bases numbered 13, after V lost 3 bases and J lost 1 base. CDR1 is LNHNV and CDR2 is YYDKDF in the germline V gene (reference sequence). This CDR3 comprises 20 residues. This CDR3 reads CATSSKSGLAGGNPQETQYF. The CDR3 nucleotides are TGTGCCACCAGCAGTAAAAGCGGACTAGCGGGGGGAAACCCCCAAGAGACCCAGTACTTC.